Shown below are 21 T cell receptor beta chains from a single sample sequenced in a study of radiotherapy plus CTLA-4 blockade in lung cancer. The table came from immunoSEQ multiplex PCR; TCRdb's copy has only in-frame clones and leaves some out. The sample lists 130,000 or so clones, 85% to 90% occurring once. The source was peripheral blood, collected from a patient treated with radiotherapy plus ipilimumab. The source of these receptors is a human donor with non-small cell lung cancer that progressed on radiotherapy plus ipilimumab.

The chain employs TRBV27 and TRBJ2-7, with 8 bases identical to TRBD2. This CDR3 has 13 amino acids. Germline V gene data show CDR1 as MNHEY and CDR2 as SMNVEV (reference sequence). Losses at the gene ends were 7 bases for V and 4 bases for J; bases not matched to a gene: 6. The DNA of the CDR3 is TGTGCCAGCAACCTAGCGGGCTCTTACGAGCAGTACTTC. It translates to CASNLAGSYEQYF.

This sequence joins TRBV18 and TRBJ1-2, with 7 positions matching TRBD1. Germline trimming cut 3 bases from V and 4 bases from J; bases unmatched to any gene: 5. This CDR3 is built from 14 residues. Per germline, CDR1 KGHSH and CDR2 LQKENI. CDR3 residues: CASSPDRAGYGYTF. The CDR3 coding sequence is TGTGCCAGCTCACCCGACAGGGCGGGCTATGGCTACACCTTC. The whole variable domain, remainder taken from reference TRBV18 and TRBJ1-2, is NAGVMQNPRHLVRRRGQEARLRCSPMKGHSHVYWYRQLPEEGLKFMVYLQKENIIDESGMPKERFSAEFPKEGPSILRIQQVVRGDSAAYFCASSPDRAGYGYTFGSGTRLTVV.

This chain's CDR3 is CSVKLDVPTEQFF. For the CDR3, the DNA is TGCAGCGTTAAGTTAGACGTCCCTACTGAGCAGTTCTTC. This rearrangement joins TRBV29-1 to TRBJ2-1; D call uncertain. The CDR3 is 13 amino acids. The V end was cut by 5 bases, the J end by 9 bases, with 17 bases between. CDR1 is SQVTM, CDR2 ANQGSEA, per germline.

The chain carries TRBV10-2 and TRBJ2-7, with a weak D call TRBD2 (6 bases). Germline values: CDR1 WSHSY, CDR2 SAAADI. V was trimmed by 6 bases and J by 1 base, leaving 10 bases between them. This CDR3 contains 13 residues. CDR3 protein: CASREEGSYEQYF. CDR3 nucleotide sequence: TGCGCCAGCAGGGAGGAGGGGTCCTACGAGCAGTACTTC.

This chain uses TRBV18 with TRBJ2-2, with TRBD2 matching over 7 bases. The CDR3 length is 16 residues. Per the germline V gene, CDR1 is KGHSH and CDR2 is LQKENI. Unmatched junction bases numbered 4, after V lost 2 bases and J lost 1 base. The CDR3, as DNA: TGTGCCAGCTCACCATTTCAGCGGGAGAACACCGGGGAGCTGTTTTTT. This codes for CASSPFQRENTGELFF. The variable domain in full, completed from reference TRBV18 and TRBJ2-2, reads NAGVMQNPRHLVRRRGQEARLRCSPMKGHSHVYWYRQLPEEGLKFMVYLQKENIIDESGMPKERFSAEFPKEGPSILRIQQVVRGDSAAYFCASSPFQRENTGELFFGEGSRLTVL.

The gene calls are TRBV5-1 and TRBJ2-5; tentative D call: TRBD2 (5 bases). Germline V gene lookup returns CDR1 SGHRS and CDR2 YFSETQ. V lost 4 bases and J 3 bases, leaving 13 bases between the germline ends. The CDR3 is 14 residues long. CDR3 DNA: TGCGCCAGCAGCGTGGCACCAGCGGAAGAGACCCAGTACTTC. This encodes CASSVAPAEETQYF. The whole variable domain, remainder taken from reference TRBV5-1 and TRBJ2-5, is KAGVTQTPRYLIKTRGQQVTLSCSPISGHRSVSWYQQTPGQGLQFLFEYFSETQRNKGNFPGRFSGRQFSNSRSEMNVSTLELGDSALYLCASSVAPAEETQYFGPGTRLLVL.

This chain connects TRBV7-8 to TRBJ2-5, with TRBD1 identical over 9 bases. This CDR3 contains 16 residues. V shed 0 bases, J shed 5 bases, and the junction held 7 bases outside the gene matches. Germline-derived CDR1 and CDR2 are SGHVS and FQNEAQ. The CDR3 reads CASSLAGGQGGETQYF. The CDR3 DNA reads TGTGCCAGCAGCTTAGCAGGGGGACAGGGAGGGGAGACCCAGTACTTC.

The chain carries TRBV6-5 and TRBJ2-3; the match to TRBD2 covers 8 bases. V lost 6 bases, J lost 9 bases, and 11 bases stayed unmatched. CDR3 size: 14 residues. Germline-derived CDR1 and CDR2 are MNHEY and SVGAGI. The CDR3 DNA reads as TGTGCCAGCAGCCGACGGCGGGAGGAGGACACGCAGTATTTT. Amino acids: CASSRRREEDTQYF.

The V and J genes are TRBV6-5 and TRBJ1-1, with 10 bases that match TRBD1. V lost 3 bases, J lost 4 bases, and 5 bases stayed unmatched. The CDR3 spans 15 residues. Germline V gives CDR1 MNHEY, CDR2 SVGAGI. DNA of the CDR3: TGTGCCAGCAGTTATGAGGACAGGGGGGGCACTGAAGCTTTCTTT. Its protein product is CASSYEDRGGTEAFF.

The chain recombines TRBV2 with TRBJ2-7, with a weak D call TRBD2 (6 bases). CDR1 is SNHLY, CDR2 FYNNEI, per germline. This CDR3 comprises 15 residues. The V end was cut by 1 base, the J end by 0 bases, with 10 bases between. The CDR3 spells CASSEGVAASYEQYF. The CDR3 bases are TGTGCCAGCAGTGAAGGGGTAGCGGCCTCCTACGAGCAGTACTTC.

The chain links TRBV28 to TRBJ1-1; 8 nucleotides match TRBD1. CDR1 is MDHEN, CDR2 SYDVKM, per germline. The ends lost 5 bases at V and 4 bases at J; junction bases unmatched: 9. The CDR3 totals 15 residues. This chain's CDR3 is CASSPGGFDATEAFF. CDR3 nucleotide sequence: TGTGCCAGCAGTCCAGGGGGCTTTGATGCCACTGAAGCTTTCTTT.

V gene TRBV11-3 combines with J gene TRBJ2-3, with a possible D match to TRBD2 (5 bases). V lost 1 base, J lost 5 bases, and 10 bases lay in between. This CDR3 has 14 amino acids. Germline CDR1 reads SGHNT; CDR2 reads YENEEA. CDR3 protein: CASSLGGPGDTQYF. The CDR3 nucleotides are TGTGCCAGCAGCTTAGGAGGGCCGGGAGATACGCAGTATTTT.

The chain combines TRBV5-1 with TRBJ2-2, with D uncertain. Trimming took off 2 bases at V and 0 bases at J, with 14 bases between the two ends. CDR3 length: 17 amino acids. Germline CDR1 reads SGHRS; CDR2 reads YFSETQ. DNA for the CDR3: TGCGCCAGCAGCTTCTTCGTAAGCCAGGCGAACACCGGGGAGCTGTTTTTT. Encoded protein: CASSFFVSQANTGELFF.

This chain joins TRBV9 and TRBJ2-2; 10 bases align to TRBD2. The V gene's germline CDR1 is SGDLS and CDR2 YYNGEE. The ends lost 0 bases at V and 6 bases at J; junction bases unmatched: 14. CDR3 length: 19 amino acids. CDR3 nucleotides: TGTGCCAGCAGCGTAGCTACGGGGGTTCCGGGACTAGCGTCCGGGGAGCTGTTTTTT. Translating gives CASSVATGVPGLASGELFF. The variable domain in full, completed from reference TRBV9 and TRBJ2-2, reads DSGVTQTPKHLITATGQRVTLRCSPRSGDLSVYWYQQSLDQGLQFLIQYYNGEERAKGNILERFSAQQFPDLHSELNLSSLELGDSALYFCASSVATGVPGLASGELFFGEGSRLTVL.

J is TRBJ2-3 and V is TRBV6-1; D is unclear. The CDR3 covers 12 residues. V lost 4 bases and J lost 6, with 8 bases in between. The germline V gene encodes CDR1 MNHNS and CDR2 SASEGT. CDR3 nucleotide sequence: TGTGCCAGCAGTGTTATTCGGGATACGCAGTATTTT. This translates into CASSVIRDTQYF.

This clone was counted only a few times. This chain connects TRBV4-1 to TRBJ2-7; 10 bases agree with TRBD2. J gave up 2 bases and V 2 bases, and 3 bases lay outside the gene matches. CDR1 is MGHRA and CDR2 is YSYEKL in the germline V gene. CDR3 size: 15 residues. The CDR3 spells CASSQRLAGPYEQYF. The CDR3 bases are TGCGCCAGCAGCCAACGACTAGCGGGTCCCTACGAGCAGTACTTC.

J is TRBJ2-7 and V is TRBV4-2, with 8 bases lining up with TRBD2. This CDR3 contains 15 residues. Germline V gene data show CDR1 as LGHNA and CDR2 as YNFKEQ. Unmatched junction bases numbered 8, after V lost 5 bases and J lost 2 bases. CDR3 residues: CASSATTSGTYEQYF. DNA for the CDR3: TGTGCCAGCAGCGCAACCACTAGCGGTACCTACGAGCAGTACTTC.

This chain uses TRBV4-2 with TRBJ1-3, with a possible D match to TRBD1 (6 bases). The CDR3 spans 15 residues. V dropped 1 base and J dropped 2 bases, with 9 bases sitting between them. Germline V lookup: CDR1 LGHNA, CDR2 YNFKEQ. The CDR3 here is CASSQGTDPGNTIYF. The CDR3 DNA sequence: TGTGCCAGCAGCCAAGGGACAGATCCTGGAAACACCATATATTTT.

The CDR3 here is CASSQGLAAGETQYF. For the CDR3, the DNA is TGTGCCAGCAGTCAAGGGCTAGCGGCGGGAGAGACCCAGTACTTC. The chain recombines TRBV11-2 with TRBJ2-5, with 7 bases matching TRBD2. The CDR3 loop spans 15 amino acids. In germline, CDR1 is SGHAT, CDR2 FQNNGV. Trimming cost V 6 bases and J 4 bases; bases outside gene matches: 11.

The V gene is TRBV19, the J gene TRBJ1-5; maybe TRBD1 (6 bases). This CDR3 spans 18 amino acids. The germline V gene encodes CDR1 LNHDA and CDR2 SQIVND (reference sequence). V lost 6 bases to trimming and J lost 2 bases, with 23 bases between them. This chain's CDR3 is CASSQVRNRVLGNQPQHF. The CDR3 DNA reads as TGTGCCAGTAGCCAAGTGCGGAACAGGGTGTTGGGCAATCAGCCCCAGCATTTT. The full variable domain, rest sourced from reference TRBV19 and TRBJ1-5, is DGGITQSPKYLFRKEGQNVTLSCEQNLNHDAMYWYRQDPGQGLRLIYYSQIVNDFQKGDIAEGYSVSREKKESFPLTVTSAQKNPTAFYLCASSQVRNRVLGNQPQHFGDGTRLSIL.

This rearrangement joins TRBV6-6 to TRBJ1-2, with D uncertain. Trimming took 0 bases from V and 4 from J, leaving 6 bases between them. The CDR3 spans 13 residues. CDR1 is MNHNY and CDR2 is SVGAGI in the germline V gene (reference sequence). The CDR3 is CASSYSGSYGYTF. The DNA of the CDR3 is TGTGCCAGCAGTTACTCGGGTAGCTATGGCTACACCTTC.